One T cell receptor (beta chain) is described in this entry. Its antigen is unknown. The sample holds no much larger clone one base away, and base qualities are not on file. This sample was taken from a study of shared clonotypes between healthy human individuals (dated by TCRdb to 2020 to 2022). Turning to the overall study: The cohort comprised a couple of women and three men aged 18 to 49 years. To increase sequencing depth and limit assay-specific biases, TCR repertoire library preparation and sequencing were carried out by different laboratories using diverse techniques. Between about 0.8 and 9 billion PBMCs per donor were obtained by leukapheresis. To estimate repertoire size and how much clonotype sharing occurs between individuals, the study deeply sequenced the blood TCR repertoires of five healthy adults. Overall study outcomes, separate from this receptor: Pairwise subsampling led to the expectation that sequencing depth would affect the degree of clonotype sharing among donors. Sampling was limited to blood, and TCR repertoires in tissue likely differ from TCR repertoires in blood. The small number of donors limited the genetic and exposure-history diversity represented.

A distance of 11 bases separates the germline ends of V and J, which lose 0 bases and 3 bases respectively. From its cysteine to its phenylalanine, the CDR3 spans 15 amino acids. Solely the CDR3 DNA is kept, with 45 bases framed from the first base. From a lookup of the germline V gene (reference sequence), CDR1 and CDR2 are SGHNT and YYREEE. Using the deep immunoSEQ assay, TCR CDR3 regions were amplified from genomic DNA by multiplex PCR. Genomic DNA extracted from each cell subset was distributed evenly over all wells of several immunoSEQ 96-well plates, and each plate served as one replicate. For unsorted PBMC, roughly 330 ng of genomic DNA, equivalent to approximately 28,000 T cell genomes, went into each replicate PCR. Ten immunoSEQ deep assay plates were used to sequence the unsorted PBMC genomic DNA. The purified libraries were quantified using a Qubit 3.0 fluorometer, sized with a Bioanalyzer 2100, and then quantified again using the KAPA Library Quantification kit. A separate single-read 150-cycle Illumina NextSeq 550 flow cell was used to sequence each immunoSEQ 96-well plate. The original pipeline was this. Because the immunoSEQ output held only junctional sequences and lacked quality scores, the filtering could not match the filtering applied to full-length reads. Sequences were annotated with PyIR, a Python wrapper for IgBLAST v1.9, and V/J genes and CDR3 were assigned using IMGT germline references. Reads with weak V/J assignments (E-value above 1e-6), missing CDR3, stop codons, out-of-frame junctions, or ambiguous translated residues were removed. V3J clonotypes were defined as sequences sharing an identical inferred V gene, J gene, and CDR3 amino acid sequence. The percentage overlap between two repertoires was calculated by dividing the number of shared unique clonotypes by the size of the smaller repertoire. Richness of each repertoire was evaluated using RTK rarefaction, the Chao1 estimator, and Recon v2.1 estimates of unobserved clonotypes. In its TCRdb copy, this immuneACCESS table keeps in-frame sequences only and misses some clones. Where compared with another copy, unresolved V genes explain less than half of these, and the others have no known cause. The V and J calls and clone size come from that table; D and trimming were worked out from the DNA. The table for this sample lists about 510,000 clones; 60% to 85% of them were counted only once. The top ten clonotypes cover 10% to 15% of the sample.

The donors were healthy, HIV-negative adults with no recently reported acute infections or vaccinations. Every donor was a Caucasian adult living in Nashville, Tennessee, USA. For unsorted samples, 75 million to 100 million PBMCs were counted and genomic DNA was extracted with the QIAamp DNA Blood Mini kit. After blood collection by leukapheresis, PBMCs were isolated using Ficoll-Histopaque density gradient centrifugation and then cryopreserved in the vapor phase of liquid nitrogen. What was sequenced was PBMCs. The TCR sequence derives from a woman in her thirties or forties in good health. Some clones in this sample may be carry-over from other donors' samples. Here the chain combines TRBV5-4 and TRBJ2-3, with an unclear D gene assignment. The DNA sequence reads TGTGCCAGCAGCTTGGCCCCAGACGGTACAGATACGCAGTATTTT. Its coded protein is CASSLAPDGTDTQYF.